Listed here are 14 T cell receptor beta chains from one sample, sequenced in a study of monozygotic twins with inflammatory bowel disease. With the 5' RACE reads reprocessed, TCRdb shows one record per CDR3 protein and no DNA. The listing contains roughly 330,000 distinct CDR3 sequences. Input material: blood. Receptors were obtained from a human donor with ulcerative colitis or Crohn's disease, or a healthy co-twin of an affected twin (not recorded which).

The J gene is TRBJ1-2, the V gene TRBV5-1. This CDR3 comprises 14 residues. From germline, CDR1 is SGHRS and CDR2 YFSETQ. This CDR3 is CASSPITLNYGYTF.

The genes are TRBV7-9 and TRBJ1-1; absent DNA, TCRdb's TRBD1 call cannot be checked. This CDR3 contains 15 residues. In germline, CDR1 is SEHNR, CDR2 FQNEAQ (reference sequence). CDR3: CASSLQGAGVTEAFF.

The chain joins TRBV2 to TRBJ1-5; TCRdb's D gene call, TRBD1, goes unchecked for lack of DNA. The CDR3 contains 15 residues. CDR1 is SNHLY, CDR2 FYNNEI, per germline. CDR3 region: CASSERGREYQPQHF.

This chain links TRBV20-1 with TRBJ2-1; checking the TCRdb D call of TRBD2 is not possible without DNA. The germline gives CDR1 DFQATT, CDR2 SNEGSKA (reference sequence). This CDR3 contains 17 residues. The CDR3 sequence: CSARGLAGQFSYNEQFF.

This chain uses TRBV2 with TRBJ2-7; TCRdb proposes TRBD2, but this gene call is untestable without DNA. This CDR3 contains 16 residues. CDR1 and CDR2 from the germline V gene are SNHLY and FYNNEI. CDR3 residues: CASSDWRSGKAYEQYF.

This rearrangement joins TRBV29-1 to TRBJ2-7; lacking DNA, the TRBD1 call made by TCRdb goes unchecked. There are 14 residues in the CDR3. CDR1 and CDR2 from the germline V gene are SQVTM and ANQGSEA. The CDR3 here is CSVVEDRGRYEQYF.

The chain has TRBV7-6 and TRBJ2-5; TCRdb names TRBD2, which stays unverified in the absence of DNA. In germline, CDR1 is SGHVS, CDR2 FNYEAQ. This CDR3 is 15 amino acids long. This chain's CDR3 is CASSLFWGGQETQYF.

CDR3 region: CASSKVRQGNHSNQPQHF. V gene TRBV21-1 combines with J gene TRBJ1-5. TRBV21-1 is a known pseudogene. The CDR3 runs 18 residues.

The V gene is TRBV5-5, the J gene TRBJ1-1. Germline V gives CDR1 SGHKS, CDR2 YYEKEE (reference sequence). This CDR3 has 14 residues. This CDR3 reads CASSLRVLTAEAFF.

The chain links TRBV29-1 to TRBJ1-1; as DNA is missing, the TRBD1 call by TCRdb cannot be tested. The germline gives CDR1 SQVTM, CDR2 ANQGSEA. The CDR3 runs to 14 residues. The CDR3 here is CSVVLQGRRTEAFF.

CDR3 in amino acids: CASSLNPGSNNEQFF. The chain couples TRBV27 to TRBJ2-1; lacking DNA, the TRBD2 call made by TCRdb goes unchecked. The CDR3 has 15 residues. CDR1 and CDR2 from the germline V gene are MNHEY and SMNVEV (reference sequence).

V gene TRBV11-2 combines with J gene TRBJ2-3; lacking DNA, the TRBD2 call made by TCRdb goes unchecked. The germline CDR1 and CDR2 sequences are SGHAT and FQNNGV. CDR3 length: 18 residues. CDR3 protein: CASSLGIGPSGKTDTQYF.

The rearrangement links TRBV4-1 to TRBJ2-1; TCRdb outputs TRBD1, but without DNA this stays unchecked. Germline values: CDR1 MGHRA, CDR2 YSYEKL. There are 18 residues in the CDR3. This chain's CDR3 is CASSQDGRDRVGNNEQFF.

The rearrangement uses TRBV20-1 and TRBJ2-3; TCRdb gives TRBD1 as the D gene, but with no DNA this cannot be confirmed. The CDR3 totals 15 residues. Germline-derived CDR1 and CDR2 are DFQATT and SNEGSKA (reference sequence). This CDR3 reads CSARNHGGGTDTQYF.